This TCR beta chain was sequenced for a study of blood T cell repertoires in COVID-19 (dated by TCRdb to the early 2020s). Describing the broader study: Samples covering the acute and convalescent phases of COVID-19 were provided by collaborators in the United States, Italy and Spain. The material from the prospective study consisted of cDNA or gDNA derived from T cells, B-cell-depleted T cells, or PBMCs. Deeply sampled blood TCRbeta repertoires from subjects exposed to, actively infected with, or recovered from COVID-19 were included in the dataset. The repertoires were released in a freely available public database intended as a resource for research on the immune response to SARS-CoV-2. Samples were obtained from the ongoing ImmuneRACE study (first 160 participants) and from over 1,000 subjects provided by 6 global collaborators. The sample metadata nearly always contained a de-identified subject ID, COVID-19 status, age in years and sex. HLA class I and class II types, where available, came from metadata supplied by the sample provider rather than from assay-based typing. What the work shows at the level of the full study, not this receptor alone: How much clinical and demographic metadata was included differed by source and by participant, and the metadata was provided uncurated.

Concerning this clone: The antigen it binds to is not known. Nothing much larger sits one base from this clone, and base qualities are not available.

The immunoSEQ Assay, a bias-controlled multiplex PCR, was used to amplify TCRbeta CDR3 regions from genomic DNA. In the original analysis: Nucleated cell counts per sample were estimated from amplification of reference gene primers within the assay. To quantify the absolute abundance of each unique TCRbeta CDR3 rearrangement, sequence reads were collapsed and filtered. For each sample, productive Simpson clonality was calculated by taking the square root of Simpson's diversity index across productive rearrangements. Not all clones reach the TCRdb copy of this immuneACCESS table, which keeps in-frame sequences only. Checked studies attribute under half of the gap to unresolved V genes and leave the rest unexplained. That table supplies the V and J calls and clone size; D and trimming were determined from the DNA. The sample table records some 250,000 clones; 85% to 90% of these occur just once. The ten top clones hold roughly 16% of the sample.

Participants in the prospective study were enrolled through a virtual design, were aged roughly 18 to 100 years, and lived in 24 United States geographic areas. To assign participants to cohorts, the prospective study relied on clinical history that participants themselves reported in a screening survey and a study questionnaire. For ImmuneRACE Cohort 3, a participant was defined as recovered based on two consecutive negative NP/OP PCR tests, clearance by a healthcare professional, or resolution of symptoms. In the prospective study, whole blood, serum and a nasopharyngeal or oropharyngeal swab were collected from each participant by mobile phlebotomists. Additional blood draws and questionnaires over an approximately two-month period could optionally be provided by prospective study participants. Before DNA extraction, blood samples from the prospective study were shipped at room temperature or frozen.

This TCR derives from a man aged 18 to 30 who had recovered from COVID-19. Sequences were obtained from PBMCs or T cells enriched from blood (not recorded which).

The DNA reads TGTGCCAGCAGCCAGGGGGCTAACTATGGCTACACCTTC. The resulting protein is CASSQGANYGYTF. The rearrangement joined TRBV28 to TRBJ1-2; 7 central bases correspond to TRBD1. CDR1 MDHEN and CDR2 SYDVKM are derived from the germline V gene. V is cut back by 6 bases and J by 0 bases, with 1 base in the junction unmatched. The CDR3 numbers 13 residues from cysteine through phenylalanine. The kept DNA is CDR3 alone, 39 bases in frame from the first base.